This passage covers 15 T cell receptor beta chains from one sample sequenced in a study of cytomegalovirus exposure and HLA in healthy donors (dated 2017 in TCRdb). The library was produced with the immunoSEQ multiplex PCR assay. TCRdb retrieved this table from immuneACCESS and kept in-frame rearrangements only. Not all clones are present; in checked studies, unresolved V genes account for under half, and no reason is known for the remainder. This sample comprises about 110,000 clones, about 94% of them detected only once. The leading ten clones occupy 0.67% of the sample. Source material: PBMCs. These receptors were collected from a woman aged 18-29 years in good health and CMV-seronegative.

The chain links TRBV5-1 to TRBJ1-5; possible D gene TRBD1, 5 bases. The CDR3 contains 14 residues. Trimming shortened V by 0 bases and J by 7 bases, and 11 bases separated the two germline ends. Germline V CDR1 and CDR2: SGHRS, YFSETQ. The CDR3 loop reads CASSLGGALQPQHF. CDR3 DNA: TGCGCCAGCAGCTTGGGGGGCGCTTTACAGCCCCAGCATTTT.

This sequence joins TRBV2 and TRBJ2-2; 9 bases map to TRBD2. The CDR3 length is 15 residues. The V and J ends lost 0 bases and 6 bases, in that order; junction bases with no gene match: 2. Germline assignment: CDR1 SNHLY and CDR2 FYNNEI. The CDR3: CASSEARGGAGELFF. The DNA for the CDR3 is TGTGCCAGCAGTGAAGCCCGCGGGGGGGCCGGGGAGCTGTTTTTT.

In its sample, this clone was seen once. The rearrangement links TRBV9 to TRBJ2-3; D may be TRBD2 (5 bases). The ends were cut back, 1 base at V and 2 bases at J, with 11 bases in the middle. The CDR3 has 15 residues. The germline V gene has CDR1 SGDLS and CDR2 YYNGEE. CDR3 coding DNA: TGTGCCAGCAGCGTATCCGGGGTTACCACAGATACGCAGTATTTT. Protein: CASSVSGVTTDTQYF.

This chain's CDR3 is CAWKLRDRGYSGANVLTF. CDR3 sequence (DNA): TGTGCCTGGAAATTGAGGGACAGGGGTTATTCTGGGGCCAACGTCCTGACTTTC. The chain combines TRBV30 with TRBJ2-6; 10 nucleotides match TRBD1. The V and J ends lost 4 bases and 1 base, in that order; junction bases with no gene match: 10. This CDR3 contains 18 residues. Germline values: CDR1 GTSNPN, CDR2 SVGIG (reference sequence).

V and J are TRBV28 and TRBJ1-4, with a weak D call TRBD1 (6 bases). The CDR3 is made up of 15 amino acids. CDR1 and CDR2 (germline): MDHEN, SYDVKM. V was shortened by 6 bases and J by 4 bases, with 15 bases between the two germline ends. The CDR3 coding sequence is TGTGCCAGCAGAACTGGGACGGGACATAATGAAAAACTGTTTTTT. It encodes CASRTGTGHNEKLFF.

The chain carries TRBV15 and TRBJ2-1, with D perhaps TRBD2 (6 bases). This CDR3 spans 17 amino acids. Germline V gene sequence: CDR1 LNHNV, CDR2 YYDKDF (reference sequence). The V end lost 0 bases, the J end lost 0 bases, and 12 bases lay between the germline ends. The CDR3 nucleotides are TGTGCCACCAGCAGAGAGAGCGGGCCAAGCTCCTACAATGAGCAGTTCTTC. It is translated as CATSRESGPSSYNEQFF. Full variable domain (rest looked up from reference TRBV15 and TRBJ2-1): DAMVIQNPRYQVTQFGKPVTLSCSQTLNHNVMYWYQQKSSQAPKLLFHYYDKDFNNEADTPDNFQSRRPNTSFCFLDIRSPGLGDTAMYLCATSRESGPSSYNEQFFGPGTRLTVL.

The J gene is TRBJ2-3, the V gene TRBV11-2, with a possible D match to TRBD2 (5 bases). The V gene's germline CDR1 is SGHAT and CDR2 FQNNGV. V lost 5 bases, J lost 1 base, and 19 bases lay in between. The CDR3 is 17 residues long. The DNA of the CDR3 is TGTGCCAGCAGCGCCACTCGACGGGATAGGGGCACAGATACGCAGTATTTT. Amino acid sequence: CASSATRRDRGTDTQYF.

The chain links TRBV2 to TRBJ1-1; TRBD1 matches 7 bases. Germline V lookup: CDR1 SNHLY, CDR2 FYNNEI. Trimming at V came to 6 bases and at J to 1 base, leaving 5 bases not matched to a gene. The CDR3 sequence is 14 residues long. Here the CDR3 DNA reads TGTGCCAGCAGACGGGACAGAACGAACACTGAAGCTTTCTTT. Its protein product is CASRRDRTNTEAFF.

This clone was counted once. The chain is built from TRBV27 and TRBJ2-3; D might be TRBD1 (6 bases). The CDR3 totals 17 residues. Trimming left V 3 bases short and J 3 bases short, with 19 bases between. The germline gives CDR1 MNHEY, CDR2 SMNVEV (reference sequence). The CDR3 loop reads CASSLVLFRGETDTQYF. The CDR3 DNA follows: TGTGCCAGCAGTTTGGTGCTTTTCAGGGGTGAGACAGATACGCAGTATTTT.

The chain links TRBV7-2 to TRBJ2-5; D is undetermined. V was clipped by 6 bases and J by 0 bases, with 8 bases between them. CDR1 and CDR2 (germline): SGHTA, FQGNSA. The CDR3 sequence is 13 residues long. Written as DNA, the CDR3 is TGTGCCAGCAGTCAGGCAAACCAAGAGACCCAGTACTTC. It is translated as CASSQANQETQYF.

V gene TRBV29-1 combines with J gene TRBJ2-7; 12 bases agree with TRBD1. The junction had 6 bases not matched to a gene; V was cut back by 7 bases and J by 5 bases. This CDR3 spans 13 amino acids. Germline V lookup: CDR1 SQVTM, CDR2 ANQGSEA. The CDR3 loop is CSALRDRGHEQYF. The CDR3 DNA sequence: TGCAGCGCCCTCCGGGACAGGGGGCACGAGCAGTACTTC.

The chain employs TRBV27 and TRBJ2-7; tentative D call: TRBD1 (6 bases). The CDR3 consists of 17 residues. Germline lookup yields CDR1 MNHEY and CDR2 SMNVEV (reference sequence). V was trimmed by 1 base and J by 2 bases, leaving 18 bases between them. The DNA of the CDR3 is TGTGCCAGCAGTTTATTCCCCCGGCAGGGGTACCCCTACGAGCAGTACTTC. Protein sequence: CASSLFPRQGYPYEQYF.

The rearrangement joins TRBV18 to TRBJ2-2; D not certain. This CDR3 comprises 15 residues. Trimming left V 8 bases short and J 0 bases short, with 13 bases between. The germline V gene encodes CDR1 KGHSH and CDR2 LQKENI. This CDR3 is CASTYTNANTGELFF. The CDR3 coding sequence is TGTGCCAGCACCTACACTAACGCGAACACCGGGGAGCTGTTTTTT.

The chain carries TRBV23-1 and TRBJ1-2; 7 bases map to TRBD1. TRBV23-1 is flagged as an ORF with uncertain function. V was pared by 4 bases and J by 0 bases, with 20 bases of the junction left unmatched. The length of the CDR3 is 20 residues. The CDR3 spells CASSPPGWWQGVRANYGYTF. Here the CDR3 DNA reads TGCGCCAGCAGTCCCCCGGGGTGGTGGCAGGGGGTCCGTGCTAACTATGGCTACACCTTC.

The J gene is TRBJ1-1, the V gene TRBV6-6; maybe TRBD1 (5 bases). Germline loops: CDR1 MNHNY, CDR2 SVGAGI (reference sequence). The CDR3 extends over 14 amino acids. The ends were cut back, 11 bases at V and 6 bases at J, with 22 bases in the middle. The CDR3 DNA reads TGTGCCGGGGAGGGAGGTGTCCGGGGCGCTGAAGCTTTCTTT. This codes for CAGEGGVRGAEAFF.